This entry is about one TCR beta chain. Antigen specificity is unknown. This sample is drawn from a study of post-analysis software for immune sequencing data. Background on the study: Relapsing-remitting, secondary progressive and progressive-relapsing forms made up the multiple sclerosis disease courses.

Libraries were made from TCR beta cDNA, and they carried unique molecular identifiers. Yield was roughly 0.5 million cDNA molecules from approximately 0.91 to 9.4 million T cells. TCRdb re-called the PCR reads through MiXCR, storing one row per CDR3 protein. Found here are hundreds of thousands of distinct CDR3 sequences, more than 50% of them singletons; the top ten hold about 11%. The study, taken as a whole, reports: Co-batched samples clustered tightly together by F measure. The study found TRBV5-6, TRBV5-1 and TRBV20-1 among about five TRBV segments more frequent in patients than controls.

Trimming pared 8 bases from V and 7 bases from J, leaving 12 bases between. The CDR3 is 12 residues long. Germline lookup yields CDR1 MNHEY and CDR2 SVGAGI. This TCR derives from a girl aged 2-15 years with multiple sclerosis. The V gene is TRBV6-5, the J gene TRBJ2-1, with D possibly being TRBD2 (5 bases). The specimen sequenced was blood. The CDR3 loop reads CASSNRGNEQFF. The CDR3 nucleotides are TGTGCCAGCTCCAACCGAGGGAATGAGCAGTTCTTC.